These 2 T cell receptor beta chains originate from one sample sequenced in a study of beta chain features in type 1 diabetes. Findings and caveats of the study: TCRB CDR3s were moderately but significantly shorter in Type 1 diabetes patients in all four CD4+ subsets.

For these receptors, no antigen is known. TCRB transcripts that were expressed got sequenced, as all of the isolated RNA had been reverse transcribed. Clones were read by immunoSEQ multiplex PCR, and TCRdb kept only the in-frame ones, dropping some. This sample has 630,000 or so clones, with around 15% found just once. Sequencing was performed on naive CD4+ T cells from blood. All receptors derive from a man between 18 and 35 years old with type 1 diabetes.

This clone was counted only a few times. The chain couples TRBV29-1 to TRBJ2-3; 7 bases match TRBD2. Germline loops: CDR1 SQVTM, CDR2 ANQGSEA. V shed 0 bases, J shed 7 bases, and the junction held 1 base outside the gene matches. CDR3 size: 12 residues. The CDR3 is CSVEEGGNTQYF. DNA of the CDR3: TGCAGCGTTGAAGAGGGAGGGAATACGCAGTATTTT.

The chain employs TRBV29-1 and TRBJ2-6; possible D gene TRBD1, 6 bases. The V end lost 4 bases, the J end lost 0 bases, and 19 bases lay between the germline ends. The CDR3 is 18 residues long. Germline CDR1 is SQVTM and CDR2 is ANQGSEA. DNA of the CDR3: TGCAGCGTTGCCGTAGGAGACAGGCACCTCTCTGGGGCCAACGTCCTGACTTTC. Translation: CSVAVGDRHLSGANVLTF.